Listed here are 20 T cell receptor beta chains from one sample, sequenced in a study of blood T cells in healthy people across ages. Alongside a J-beta primer mix, a sample-barcoded 5' primer served in a second PCR lasting about 6 to 11 cycles. MiXCR, run by TCRdb on the 5' RACE reads, gives a single entry per CDR3 protein. The repertoire consists of fewer than 2 million distinct CDR3 sequences, with roughly 43% occurring once and the leading ten covering 20% to 25%. Sequencing was carried out using blood. These TCRs come from a human donor in good health.

The V call is TRBV2, the J call TRBJ2-1, with 9 bases lining up with TRBD2. This CDR3 spans 13 amino acids. Germline V gene data show CDR1 as SNHLY and CDR2 as FYNNEI. With V trimmed by 10 bases and J by 4 bases, 5 bases remained unmatched. DNA of the CDR3: TGTGCCACCGGGACTAGCAATTACAATGAGCAGTTCTTC. Encoded protein: CATGTSNYNEQFF. Based on the CDR3 plus reference TRBV2 and TRBJ2-1, the full variable domain is EPEVTQTPSHQVTQMGQEVILRCVPISNHLYFYWYRQILGQKVEFLVSFYNNEISEKSEIFDDQFSVERPDGSNFTLKIRSTKLEDSAMYFCATGTSNYNEQFFGPGTRLTVL.

The sample holds many counts of this clonotype. The gene calls are TRBV11-2 and TRBJ2-3, with D unclear. Germline-derived CDR1 and CDR2 are SGHAT and FQNNGV. Between the trimmed V and J ends, which lost 6 bases and 6 bases, there was a span of 10 bases. CDR3 length equals 12 residues. This CDR3 is CASSSGPDTQYF. The CDR3 DNA follows: TGTGCCAGCAGTTCTGGGCCCGATACGCAGTATTTT.

The V and J genes are TRBV5-1 and TRBJ2-3; D possibly corresponds to TRBD2 (5 bases). Germline loops: CDR1 SGHRS, CDR2 YFSETQ. The CDR3 consists of 15 residues. V dropped 1 base and J dropped 1 base, with 10 bases sitting between them. The CDR3 protein is CASSLISAGTDTQYF. The CDR3 DNA sequence: TGCGCCAGCAGCTTGATTAGCGCGGGCACAGATACGCAGTATTTT.

A single count supports this clonotype. V is TRBV6-5 and J is TRBJ2-4; 9 bases align to TRBD1. TRBJ2-7 matches the DNA end more closely, so the J call is doubtful. CDR3 size: 16 residues. CDR1 and CDR2 from the germline V gene are MNHEY and SVGAGI. As DNA, the CDR3 is TGTGCCAGCAGCTTATACGCGGGGACAGGGATTTACGAGCAGTACTTC. Its protein product is CASSLYAGTGIYEQYF.

The chain combines TRBV13 with TRBJ1-1; a possible D gene is TRBD1 (5 bases). The germline V gene has CDR1 PRHDT and CDR2 FYEKMQ (reference sequence). This CDR3 contains 13 residues. Trimming shortened V by 1 base and J by 11 bases, and 14 bases separated the two germline ends. The CDR3 protein is CASSLVSEAGAFF. The CDR3 region has the DNA TGTGCCAGCAGCTTAGTATCCGAGGCAGGGGCTTTCTTT.

This clonotype occurred a few times. The chain recombines TRBV3-1 with TRBJ1-1, with D perhaps TRBD1 (5 bases). The CDR3 extends over 15 amino acids. The germline CDR1 and CDR2 sequences are LGHDT and YNNKEL (reference sequence). Trimming stripped 5 bases from V and 3 bases from J, with 16 bases between. CDR3 bases: TGTGCCAGCAGCTTGAGAAGGCAGGGCGACACTGAAGCTTTCTTT. Encoded protein: CASSLRRQGDTEAFF.

This rearrangement joins TRBV12-3 or TRBV12-4 to TRBJ2-5; possible D gene TRBD2, 7 bases. This CDR3 spans 15 amino acids. The V and J ends lost 4 bases and 5 bases respectively, with 17 bases between them. The CDR3: CASSYMAGAGETQYF. CDR3 sequence (DNA): TGTGCCAGCAGTTACATGGCGGGGGCAGGGGAGACCCAGTACTTC.

About this clonotype: At one end the junction does not follow the germline gene, possibly because of a read error. The rearrangement uses TRBV7-2 and TRBJ2-2, with D unresolved. There are 13 residues in the CDR3. Germline assignment: CDR1 SGHTA and CDR2 FQGNSA. CDR3 in amino acids: CASSQVVSEELFF. CDR3 coding DNA: TGTGCCAGCAGCCAAGTGGTCTCCGAGGAGTTGTTTTTT. The variable domain in full, completed from reference TRBV7-2 and TRBJ2-2, reads GAGVSQSPSNKVTEKGKDVELRCDPISGHTALYWYRQSLGQGLEFLIYFQGNSAPDKSGLPSDRFSAERTGGSVSTLTIQRTQQEDSAVYLCASSQVVSEELFFGEGSRLTVL.

DNA for the CDR3: TGCAGCGTGGATGACGGGTATGGCTACACCTTC. It specifies CSVDDGYGYTF. The rearrangement uses TRBV29-1 and TRBJ1-2; D remains ambiguous. The V gene lost 6 bases and the J gene lost 5 bases, with 10 bases spanning the gap. The CDR3 has 11 amino acids. Germline V gene data show CDR1 as SQVTM and CDR2 as ANQGSEA.

The J gene is TRBJ2-4, the V gene TRBV6-2 or TRBV6-3; 10 nucleotides match TRBD2. The germline CDR1 and CDR2 sequences are MNHEY and SVGEGT. V lost 6 bases to trimming and J lost 7 bases; unmatched junction nucleotides: 9. This CDR3 is built from 15 residues. CDR3 sequence (DNA): TGTGCCAGCAGCCAAGATCCAGCGGGGGGGAACATTCAGTACTTC. It encodes CASSQDPAGGNIQYF.

This clonotype appeared a few times. The chain employs TRBV7-2 and TRBJ2-5, with 11 bases matching TRBD1. This CDR3 spans 17 amino acids. Germline V gives CDR1 SGHTA, CDR2 FQGNSA. After removal of 5 bases from V and 4 bases from J, the junction contained 12 bases not matched to a gene. The DNA for the CDR3 is TGTGCCAGCAGCCGCCGAATGGCCGGGACAGGGGGAGAGACCCAGTACTTC. Translating gives CASSRRMAGTGGETQYF.

V gene TRBV7-9 combines with J gene TRBJ2-5; the match to TRBD1 covers 7 bases. CDR1 is SEHNR, CDR2 FQNEAQ, per germline (reference sequence). Germline trimming cut 5 bases from V and 11 bases from J; bases unmatched to any gene: 29. The CDR3 extends over 19 amino acids. The CDR3 spells CASSQWGRGRGQKEHGQYF. DNA of the CDR3: TGTGCCAGCAGCCAGTGGGGAAGAGGAAGGGGACAGAAGGAACACGGGCAGTACTTC.

This clonotype has only a few counts. The chain is built from TRBV7-9 and TRBJ2-3; tentatively, D is TRBD1 or TRBD2 (5 bases each). The CDR3 loop spans 17 amino acids. V was pared by 4 bases and J by 4 bases, with 21 bases between. Germline values: CDR1 SEHNR, CDR2 FQNEAQ (reference sequence). The CDR3 sequence: CASSSFWDPSVSDTQYF. The CDR3 DNA is TGTGCCAGCAGCTCTTTCTGGGACCCTTCGGTGTCAGATACGCAGTATTTT.

As DNA, the CDR3 is TGCGCCAGCAGCTGGGAAACACTGAACTATGGCTACACCTTC. Translating gives CASSWETLNYGYTF. The rearrangement links TRBV5-1 to TRBJ1-2, with unresolved D. V lost 3 bases to trimming and J lost 2 bases, with 11 bases between them. Germline CDR1 SGHRS, CDR2 YFSETQ. The CDR3 is made up of 14 amino acids.

The gene calls are TRBV20-1 and TRBJ2-7; TRBD1 matches at 8 bases. The J call may be faulty, since TRBJ2-5 better matches the DNA end. This CDR3 spans 12 amino acids. Germline V lookup: CDR1 DFQATT, CDR2 SNEGSKA (reference sequence). CDR3 protein: CSASGQGETQYF. The CDR3 region has the DNA TGCAGTGCCTCCGGACAGGGAGAGACCCAGTACTTC.

The gene calls are TRBV20-1 and TRBJ1-2; no clear D. This CDR3 contains 11 residues. V was cut by 1 base and J by 9 bases, with 9 bases left in between. The germline V gene encodes CDR1 DFQATT and CDR2 SNEGSKA (reference sequence). Here the CDR3 reads CSARAPESYTF. CDR3 nucleotides: TGCAGTGCTAGAGCCCCCGAGAGCTACACCTTC.

The chain has TRBV10-3 and TRBJ2-5, with 11 bases matching TRBD1. TRBJ2-7 explains the end of the DNA better; the J call may be wrong. The CDR3 spans 16 residues. The germline V gene has CDR1 ENHRY and CDR2 SYGVKD. CDR3: CAISKDRGRKVCEQYF. The DNA of the CDR3 is TGTGCCATCAGTAAGGACAGGGGGCGGAAAGTCTGCGAGCAGTACTTC.

This clonotype was picked up a small number of times. This chain connects TRBV12-3 or TRBV12-4 to TRBJ1-5, with TRBD1 as a possible D gene (5 bases). CDR3 size: 16 residues. The ends were cut back, 1 base at V and 5 bases at J, with 15 bases in the middle. CDR3 bases: TGTGCCAGCAGTTTAGGCAGGGATCGAGGCGATCAGCCCCAGCATTTT. It translates to CASSLGRDRGDQPQHF.

V gene TRBV7-2 combines with J gene TRBJ2-1; D may be TRBD2 (5 bases). The CDR3 contains 13 residues. V dropped 5 bases and J dropped 5 bases, with 10 bases sitting between them. CDR1 is SGHTA, CDR2 FQGNSA, per germline. The CDR3 bases are TGTGCCAGCAGCGAGGGCCTTAACAATGAGCAGTTCTTC. This gives the protein CASSEGLNNEQFF.

The chain is built from TRBV20-1 and TRBJ1-3, with TRBD1 matching over 7 bases. V gave up 6 bases and J gave up 0 bases; unmatched junction bases: 17. The CDR3 covers 18 residues. Germline assignment: CDR1 DFQATT and CDR2 SNEGSKA (reference sequence). CDR3 nucleotide sequence: TGCAGTGCCACCCCATCGAGACAGGGACTCCGCTCTGGAAACACCATATATTTT. As protein: CSATPSRQGLRSGNTIYF.